These 18 T cell receptor beta chains were sequenced from one sample in a study of OX40 agonist ivuxolimab in advanced cancers. TCRdb keeps only in-frame clones here, not all; method: immunoSEQ multiplex PCR. The data hold tens of thousands of clones, with approximately 80% observed a single time. The sample consisted of CD4+ or CD8+ T cells sorted from blood, taken in a trial of the OX40 agonist ivuxolimab. These receptors came from an adult with an advanced solid tumor such as melanoma, head and neck, liver or kidney cancer.

CDR3 nucleotides: TGCGCCAGCAGACCACAGGGGGCTGGGACCGGGGAGCTGTTTTTT. It specifies CASRPQGAGTGELFF. The chain recombines TRBV5-1 with TRBJ2-2, with 9 nucleotides matching TRBD1. There are 15 residues in the CDR3. CDR1 is SGHRS and CDR2 is YFSETQ in the germline V gene. Trimming took 5 bases from V and 5 from J; bases not matched to a gene: 7.

The chain has TRBV7-3 and TRBJ2-5; 7 bases are shared with TRBD2. The CDR3 covers 13 residues. V trimming: 6 bases; J trimming: 5 bases; junction bases outside the gene matches: 6. The germline CDR1 and CDR2 sequences are SGHTA and FQGTGA. The CDR3 region is CASSQAGGETQYF. DNA of the CDR3: TGTGCCAGCAGTCAGGCCGGGGGGGAGACCCAGTACTTC.

This clone was seen a handful of times. The chain joins TRBV10-2 to TRBJ2-2; 7 nucleotides align to TRBD1. The germline CDR1 and CDR2 sequences are WSHSY and SAAADI. With V trimmed by 7 bases and J by 3 bases, 2 bases remained unmatched. This CDR3 contains 13 residues. CDR3 region: CASNDRDTGELFF. In nucleotides, the CDR3 is TGCGCCAGCAACGACAGGGACACCGGGGAGCTGTTTTTT.

The rearrangement joins TRBV5-1 to TRBJ2-4; tentative D call: TRBD1 (5 bases). Germline V lookup: CDR1 SGHRS, CDR2 YFSETQ. V shed 4 bases and J shed 7 bases, with 9 bases lying between them. The CDR3 is 12 residues long. CDR3 loop: CASSLPGNIQYF. The CDR3 nucleotides read TGCGCCAGCAGCCTCCCAGGGAACATTCAGTACTTC.

The chain has TRBV21-1 and TRBJ2-7; the listed D gene, TRBD1, was not tested against the DNA. TRBV21-1 is classified as a pseudogene. This CDR3 has 18 amino acids. CDR3 protein: CASSKVGQGQVSRYEQYV. The CDR3 nucleotides are TGTGCCAGCAGCAAAGTAGGACAGGGGCAGGTTTCTCGTTACGAGCAGTACGTC.

The gene calls are TRBV18 and TRBJ2-6, with 7 nucleotides matching TRBD1. Germline V gene lookup returns CDR1 KGHSH and CDR2 LQKENI. The CDR3 totals 18 residues. V trimming: 6 bases; J trimming: 0 bases; junction bases outside the gene matches: 11. The CDR3 loop is CASSPGQAHLSGANVLTF. As DNA, the CDR3 is TGTGCCAGCTCTCCAGGACAGGCCCATCTCTCTGGGGCCAACGTCCTGACTTTC. Full variable domain (remainder filled in from reference TRBV18 and TRBJ2-6): NAGVMQNPRHLVRRRGQEARLRCSPMKGHSHVYWYRQLPEEGLKFMVYLQKENIIDESGMPKERFSAEFPKEGPSILRIQQVVRGDSAAYFCASSPGQAHLSGANVLTFGAGSRLTVL.

V gene TRBV25-1 combines with J gene TRBJ1-4; 8 bases match TRBD1. The CDR3 extends over 18 amino acids. Germline CDR1 MGHDK, CDR2 SYGVNS. V dropped 7 bases and J dropped 0; count of bases not matched to a gene: 13. CDR3 loop: CASTPNGTGVATNEKLFF. The DNA of the CDR3 is TGTGCCAGCACCCCAAACGGGACAGGAGTAGCAACTAATGAAAAACTGTTTTTT. The variable domain in full, completed from reference TRBV25-1 and TRBJ1-4, reads EADIYQTPRYLVIGTGKKITLECSQTMGHDKMYWYQQDPGMELHLIHYSYGVNSTEKGDLSSESTVSRIRTEHFPLTLESARPSHTSQYLCASTPNGTGVATNEKLFFGSGTQLSVL.

V usage is TRBV7-6 and J usage is TRBJ2-3; D gene ambiguous. Trimming left V 1 base short and J 2 bases short, with 7 bases between. The CDR3 extends over 14 amino acids. Germline CDR1 SGHVS, CDR2 FNYEAQ. The CDR3 reads CASSLGTNTDTQYF. CDR3 in DNA: TGTGCCAGCAGCTTAGGTACCAACACAGATACGCAGTATTTT. Supplemented by reference TRBV7-6 and TRBJ2-3, the full variable domain reads GAGVSQSPRYKVTKRGQDVALRCDPISGHVSLYWYRQALGQGPEFLTYFNYEAQQDKSGLPNDRFSAERPEGSISTLTIQRTEQRDSAMYRCASSLGTNTDTQYFGPGTRLTVL.

The chain is built from TRBV7-3 and TRBJ2-3; D not resolved. Trimming took off 0 bases at V and 5 bases at J, with 6 bases between the two ends. The CDR3 is 13 amino acids. The germline V gene encodes CDR1 SGHTA and CDR2 FQGTGA. CDR3 bases: TGTGCCAGCAGCTTAACGAACGAAGATACGCAGTATTTT. Encoded protein: CASSLTNEDTQYF. The complete variable domain, with remaining parts taken from reference TRBV7-3 and TRBJ2-3, reads GAGVSQTPSNKVTEKGKYVELRCDPISGHTALYWYRQSLGQGPEFLIYFQGTGAADDSGLPNDRFFAVRPEGSVSTLKIQRTERGDSAVYLCASSLTNEDTQYFGPGTRLTVL.

The table lists this clone with many counts. V gene TRBV29-1 combines with J gene TRBJ1-2; the match to TRBD1 covers 8 bases. J was trimmed by 6 bases and V by 1 base; bases with no gene match: 4. Germline V gene lookup returns CDR1 SQVTM and CDR2 ANQGSEA. The CDR3 is 13 residues long. This chain's CDR3 is CSVEGTGSNGYTF. The CDR3, as DNA: TGCAGCGTTGAAGGGACAGGGAGTAATGGCTACACCTTC. The variable domain in full, completed from reference TRBV29-1 and TRBJ1-2, reads SAVISQKPSRDICQRGTSLTIQCQVDSQVTMMFWYRQQPGQSLTLIATANQGSEATYESGFVIDKFPISRPNLTFSTLTVSNMSPEDSSIYLCSVEGTGSNGYTFGSGTRLTVV.

The DNA of the CDR3 is TGTGCCAGCAGCTTAGGTCGGGTGAGCTCCTACAATGAGCAGTTCTTC. Residues: CASSLGRVSSYNEQFF. The chain combines TRBV11-3 with TRBJ2-1; D is unclear. V lost 1 base and J 0 bases, leaving 10 bases between the germline ends. This CDR3 spans 16 amino acids. The germline V gene has CDR1 SGHNT and CDR2 YENEEA.

J is TRBJ2-7 and V is TRBV21-1; TRBD1 was called by the table and not checked on the DNA. TRBV21-1 represents a pseudogene. The CDR3 sequence is 18 residues long. CDR3 residues: CASRKVWDRGSMSDEQYV. CDR3 bases: TGTGCCAGCAGAAAAGTTTGGGACAGGGGATCGATGTCGGACGAGCAGTACGTC.

J is TRBJ1-1 and V is TRBV5-5; D ambiguous. The germline V gene has CDR1 SGHKS and CDR2 YYEKEE (reference sequence). The CDR3 has 13 amino acids. V gave up 0 bases and J gave up 5 bases, with 8 bases separating them. The CDR3 sequence: CASSLGGRTEAFF. In nucleotides, the CDR3 is TGTGCCAGCAGCTTGGGAGGGAGGACTGAAGCTTTCTTT.

This chain connects TRBV15 to TRBJ2-3, with D tentatively TRBD1 or TRBD2 (5 bases each). V lost 0 bases and J lost 7, with 20 bases in between. The CDR3 has 17 amino acids. CDR1 is LNHNV and CDR2 is YYDKDF in the germline V gene (reference sequence). This CDR3 reads CATSRDLGVTGTNTQYF. Written as DNA, the CDR3 is TGTGCCACCAGCAGAGATCTAGGAGTAACCGGGACGAATACGCAGTATTTT.

The gene calls are TRBV11-2 and TRBJ2-1; D is undetermined. The germline CDR1 and CDR2 sequences are SGHAT and FQNNGV. The V end was cut by 1 base, the J end by 8 bases, with 6 bases between. The CDR3 spans 12 residues. CDR3 residues: CASSLVFYEQFF. The CDR3 DNA sequence: TGTGCCAGCAGCTTAGTCTTTTATGAGCAGTTCTTC.

The rearrangement uses TRBV4-2 and TRBJ1-2, with TRBD1 matching 7 bases. With V trimmed by 5 bases and J by 1 base, 7 bases remained unmatched. The CDR3 spans 15 residues. Germline lookup yields CDR1 LGHNA and CDR2 YNFKEQ. The CDR3 is CASSLDRANNYGYTF. The CDR3 DNA follows: TGTGCCAGCAGCTTAGACAGGGCCAATAACTATGGCTACACCTTC.

CDR3 amino acids: CASSPLGQGKHEQYV. The DNA of the CDR3 is TGTGCCAGCTCACCCTTGGGACAGGGAAAGCACGAGCAGTACGTC. The chain has TRBV18 and TRBJ2-7, with 9 bases aligning to TRBD1. Germline loops: CDR1 KGHSH, CDR2 LQKENI. V lost 3 bases to trimming and J lost 5 bases; unmatched junction nucleotides: 8. The CDR3 totals 15 residues.

The V and J genes are TRBV5-1 and TRBJ1-5, with 9 bases lining up with TRBD1. Germline V gene lookup returns CDR1 SGHRS and CDR2 YFSETQ. With 0 bases clipped from V and 7 bases from J, the junction kept 5 bases outside the gene matches. The CDR3 has 15 amino acids. The CDR3 spells CASSLGTGVGQPQHF. DNA for the CDR3: TGCGCCAGCAGCTTGGGGACAGGGGTGGGCCAGCCCCAGCATTTT.